These 14 T cell receptor beta chains came from one sample sequenced in a study of beta chain features in type 1 diabetes listed by TCRdb under 2018. Library construction relied on the immunoSEQ multiplex PCR assay. All of the isolated RNA was reverse transcribed with the High Capacity cDNA Reverse Transcription Kit, so expressed TCRB transcripts were sequenced. Here the immuneACCESS table is served through TCRdb, limited to in-frame sequences with V and J called. Missing clones are a known gap in these copies; in checked studies unresolved V genes cover under half, and the rest lacks a known reason. A total of about 620,000 clones appear in this sample, around 16% of them only once. About 0.097% of the sample is in the top ten clones. Specimen: naive CD4+ T cells from blood. The label giving this sample's cell subset or site can be read as: true naive CD4+ T cells. These receptors were collected from a young man in good health.

Only a few counts were recorded for this clone. The J gene is TRBJ1-4, the V gene TRBV15; TRBD1 matches 7 bases. The trim removed 5 bases at V and 5 bases at J, leaving 8 bases unmatched. This CDR3 has 15 residues. Germline V CDR1 and CDR2: LNHNV, YYDKDF (reference sequence). The CDR3 DNA sequence: TGTGCCACCAGCTTTAGGGACAGTCAAAATGAAAAACTGTTTTTT. Translating it yields CATSFRDSQNEKLFF. Variable domain in full (rest from reference TRBV15 and TRBJ1-4): DAMVIQNPRYQVTQFGKPVTLSCSQTLNHNVMYWYQQKSSQAPKLLFHYYDKDFNNEADTPDNFQSRRPNTSFCFLDIRSPGLGDTAMYLCATSFRDSQNEKLFFGSGTQLSVL.

The chain couples TRBV15 to TRBJ1-2; the D gene is possibly TRBD1 (5 bases). Between the trimmed V and J ends, which lost 5 bases and 7 bases, there was a span of 8 bases. In germline, CDR1 is LNHNV, CDR2 YYDKDF (reference sequence). This CDR3 is 11 amino acids long. The CDR3 nucleotides read TGTGCCACCAGCGGGGGAGGTGGCTACACCTTC. It yields the protein CATSGGGGYTF.

In its sample, this clone was seen a few times. The CDR3 is CASSQDWVRIRVNTGELFF. The CDR3 DNA sequence: TGCGCCAGCAGCCAAGATTGGGTCCGGATTAGGGTGAACACCGGGGAGCTGTTTTTT. The chain combines TRBV4-3 with TRBJ2-2, with D unclear. The CDR3 totals 19 residues. Germline assignment: CDR1 LGHNA and CDR2 YSLEER. Trimming removed 0 bases from V and 1 base from J, with 18 bases in between.

In this sample, this clone turned up a few times. This chain links TRBV28 with TRBJ1-2, with TRBD1 matching 9 bases. Germline V gene sequence: CDR1 MDHEN, CDR2 SYDVKM. This CDR3 has 14 residues. Trimming took 6 bases from V and 1 from J; bases not matched to a gene: 3. In nucleotides, the CDR3 is TGTGCCAGCAGACGGGACAGGGTTAACTATGGCTACACCTTC. Protein product: CASRRDRVNYGYTF.

Only a few counts were recorded for this clone. This chain links TRBV5-4 with TRBJ2-2; the D is unclear. Trimming took off 10 bases at V and 5 bases at J, with 12 bases between the two ends. Germline lookup yields CDR1 SGHNT and CDR2 YYREEE (reference sequence). The CDR3 extends over 12 amino acids. CDR3 protein: CASRRETGELFF. The CDR3 nucleotides are TGTGCCTCTAGACGCGAAACCGGGGAGCTGTTTTTT.

This clone was detected only a few times. V usage is TRBV4-3 and J usage is TRBJ1-4; D may be TRBD1 (5 bases). V was pared by 3 bases and J by 8 bases, with 13 bases between. The CDR3 contains 14 residues. The germline CDR1 and CDR2 sequences are LGHNA and YSLEER. The CDR3 DNA reads TGCGCCAGCAGCCATCCGGGACTCAAGGAAAAACTGTTTTTT. Encoded protein: CASSHPGLKEKLFF.

The genes are TRBV25-1 and TRBJ2-1; either TRBD1 or TRBD2 may supply D (6 bases each). Germline CDR1 MGHDK, CDR2 SYGVNS. The CDR3 is 15 amino acids. Between the trimmed V and J ends, which lost 6 bases and 4 bases, there was a span of 16 bases. In DNA form, the CDR3 reads TGTGCCAGCAGGAAATCGGGGGCGAATTACAATGAGCAGTTCTTC. It encodes CASRKSGANYNEQFF. Combining the CDR3 with reference TRBV25-1 and TRBJ2-1 gives the whole variable domain EADIYQTPRYLVIGTGKKITLECSQTMGHDKMYWYQQDPGMELHLIHYSYGVNSTEKGDLSSESTVSRIRTEHFPLTLESARPSHTSQYLCASRKSGANYNEQFFGPGTRLTVL.

This chain links TRBV27 with TRBJ2-1, with 11 bases fitting TRBD1. The CDR3 is 14 residues long. Germline V CDR1 and CDR2: MNHEY, SMNVEV (reference sequence). V gave up 6 bases and J gave up 2 bases; unmatched junction bases: 0. This chain's CDR3 is CASRGQGAYNEQFF. In DNA form, the CDR3 reads TGTGCCAGCAGGGGACAGGGGGCCTACAATGAGCAGTTCTTC.

This rearrangement joins TRBV6-6 to TRBJ2-5; D not certain. The V end was cut by 2 bases, the J end by 0 bases, with 13 bases between. The CDR3 extends over 16 amino acids. The germline V gene encodes CDR1 MNHNY and CDR2 SVGAGI (reference sequence). The CDR3: CASSYAPGPNQETQYF. The CDR3 nucleotides are TGTGCCAGCAGTTACGCGCCCGGGCCCAACCAAGAGACCCAGTACTTC.

This chain joins TRBV25-1 and TRBJ2-2; the D is unclear. The V gene lost 1 base and the J gene lost 1 base, with 4 bases spanning the gap. CDR1 MGHDK and CDR2 SYGVNS come from the germline V gene. CDR3 length equals 14 residues. CDR3 loop: CASSEWMNTGELFF. The CDR3 DNA follows: TGTGCCAGCAGTGAATGGATGAACACCGGGGAGCTGTTTTTT.

The J gene is TRBJ1-2, the V gene TRBV19, with D possibly being TRBD1 (5 bases). V was pared by 5 bases and J by 8 bases, with 15 bases between. This CDR3 spans 13 amino acids. CDR1 and CDR2 (germline): LNHDA, SQIVND (reference sequence). The CDR3 DNA reads TGTGCCAGTAGTGATACAGGAGAGCGGGGCTACACCTTC. This gives the protein CASSDTGERGYTF. Looking up the rest from reference TRBV19 and TRBJ1-2 gives the full variable domain: DGGITQSPKYLFRKEGQNVTLSCEQNLNHDAMYWYRQDPGQGLRLIYYSQIVNDFQKGDIAEGYSVSREKKESFPLTVTSAQKNPTAFYLCASSDTGERGYTFGSGTRLTVV.

This chain uses TRBV5-6 with TRBJ2-3; unclear D gene. The CDR3 is 14 amino acids. Trimming left V 0 bases short and J 4 bases short, with 9 bases between. CDR1 is SGHDT, CDR2 YYEEEE, per germline. The CDR3 DNA sequence: TGTGCCAGCAGCTTGGTTGACCCAGCAGATACGCAGTATTTT. Protein: CASSLVDPADTQYF. The variable domain in full, completed from reference TRBV5-6 and TRBJ2-3, reads DAGVTQSPTHLIKTRGQQVTLRCSPKSGHDTVSWYQQALGQGPQFIFQYYEEEERQRGNFPDRFSGHQFPNYSSELNVNALLLGDSALYLCASSLVDPADTQYFGPGTRLTVL.

This clone appeared a few times. The gene calls are TRBV28 and TRBJ1-2; D possibly corresponds to TRBD1 (5 bases). The germline V and J ends were trimmed by 6 bases and 7 bases, with 21 bases remaining between them. CDR1 is MDHEN and CDR2 is SYDVKM in the germline V gene. The length of the CDR3 is 15 residues. The CDR3 spells CASRLPAGTTGGYTF. The CDR3 DNA sequence: TGTGCCAGCAGACTACCTGCGGGGACCACGGGTGGCTACACCTTC.

The genes are TRBV4-1 and TRBJ2-1, with 8 bases lining up with TRBD2. CDR3 length: 17 amino acids. The germline CDR1 and CDR2 sequences are MGHRA and YSYEKL. Trimming took 1 base from V and 1 from J; bases not matched to a gene: 6. The CDR3 here is CASSQVPLAGSYNEQFF. In DNA form, the CDR3 reads TGCGCCAGCAGCCAAGTTCCCCTAGCGGGTTCCTACAATGAGCAGTTCTTC.